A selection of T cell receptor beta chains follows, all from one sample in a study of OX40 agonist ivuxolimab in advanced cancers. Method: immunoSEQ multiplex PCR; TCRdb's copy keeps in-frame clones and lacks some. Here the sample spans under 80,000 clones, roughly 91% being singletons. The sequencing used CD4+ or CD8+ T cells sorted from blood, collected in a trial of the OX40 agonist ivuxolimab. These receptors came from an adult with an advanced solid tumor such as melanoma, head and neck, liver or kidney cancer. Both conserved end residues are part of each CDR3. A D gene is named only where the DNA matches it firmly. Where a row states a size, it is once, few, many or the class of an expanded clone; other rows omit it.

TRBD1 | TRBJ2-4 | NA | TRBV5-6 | TGTGCCAGCAGCTCTTCCGGGACAGGGAGTCTTAAAAACATTCAGTACTTC | CASSSSGTGSLKNIQYF
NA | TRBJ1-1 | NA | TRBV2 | TGTGCCAGCACCGACGGGGGTGGGAACACTGAAGCTTTCTTT | CASTDGGGNTEAFF
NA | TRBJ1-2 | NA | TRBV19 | TGTGCCAGTATGACTAACTATGGCTACACCTTC | CASMTNYGYTF
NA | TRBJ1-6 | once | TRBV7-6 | TGTGCCAGCAGCTTAGTACAGGCGGAGTCCCTCCACTTT | CASSLVQAESLHF
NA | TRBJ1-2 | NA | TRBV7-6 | TGTGCCAGCAGCTTAGCTGGCGGAGGGCAAGATGGCTACACCTTC | CASSLAGGGQDGYTF
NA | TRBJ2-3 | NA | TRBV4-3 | TGCGCCAGCAGCCAAGATGTGGAATTCGGGGCGTATTTT | CASSQDVEFGAYF
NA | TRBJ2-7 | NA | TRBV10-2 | TGCGCCAGCAGTGAGCGGGATCTGGCCTACGAGCAGTACTTC | CASSERDLAYEQYF
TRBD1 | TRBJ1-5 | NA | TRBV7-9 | TGTGCCAGCAGCTCCCGGGGGACAGGACCACATCAGCCCCAGCATTTT | CASSSRGTGPHQPQHF
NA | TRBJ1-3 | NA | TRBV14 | TGTGCCAGCAGCGGCGGGGGAGGAAACACCATATATTTT | CASSGGGGNTIYF
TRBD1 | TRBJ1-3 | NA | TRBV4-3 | TGCGCCAGCAGCCTGGAGGACAGGGGGGAAAACACCATATATTTT | CASSLEDRGENTIYF
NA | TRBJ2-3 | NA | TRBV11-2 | TGTGCCAGCACCTCCCCCGCGGGACGCACAGATACGCAGTATTTT | CASTSPAGRTDTQYF
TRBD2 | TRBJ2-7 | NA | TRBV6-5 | TGTGCCAGCAGGACTAGCGGGACCCACGAGCAGTACTTC | CASRTSGTHEQYF
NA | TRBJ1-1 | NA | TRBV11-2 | TGTGCCAGCAGCCGAGTGGGAACTGAAGCTTTCTTT | CASSRVGTEAFF
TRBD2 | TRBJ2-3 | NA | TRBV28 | TGTGCCAGCAGTTTATCGGGGGGGCACGCAGATACGCAGTATTTT | CASSLSGGHADTQYF
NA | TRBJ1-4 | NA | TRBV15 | TGTGCCACCAGCAGAGATTACCCGGCTGAAAAACTGTTTTTT | CATSRDYPAEKLFF
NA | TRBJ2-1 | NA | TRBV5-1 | TGCGCCAGCAGCTTAGGGTTATTGAGCTCCTACAATGAGCAGTTCTTC | CASSLGLLSSYNEQFF
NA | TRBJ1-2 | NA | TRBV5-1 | TGCGCCAGCAGCTCAAGACAAGGAGATGGCTACACCTTC | CASSSRQGDGYTF
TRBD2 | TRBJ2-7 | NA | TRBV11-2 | TGTGCCAGCAGTTCTACTAGCGGTCTGGTAGAGCAGTACTTC | CASSSTSGLVEQYF
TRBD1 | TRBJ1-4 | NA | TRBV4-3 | TGCGCCAGCAGCCAAGATCTCGTCGCACAGGGGGGTTATGAAAAACTGTTTTTT | CASSQDLVAQGGYEKLFF
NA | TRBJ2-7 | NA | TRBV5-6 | TGTGCCAGCAGCCTGTGGCCCTACGAGCAGTACTTC | CASSLWPYEQYF
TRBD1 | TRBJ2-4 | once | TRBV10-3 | TGTGCCATCAGTGAAGGGACAGGGGAAAGTCCGGTCTTC | CAISEGTGESPVF
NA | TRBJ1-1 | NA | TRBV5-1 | TGCGCCAGCAGCCGGCTCGGCACTGAAGCTTTCTTT | CASSRLGTEAFF
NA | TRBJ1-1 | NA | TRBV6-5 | TGTGCCAGCAGTTACGGCCAGGGGAACACTGAAGCTTTCTTT | CASSYGQGNTEAFF
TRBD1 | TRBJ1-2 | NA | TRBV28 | TGTGCCAGCAGTGGGACAGTACCGATCTATAGTAACTATGGCTACACCTTC | CASSGTVPIYSNYGYTF
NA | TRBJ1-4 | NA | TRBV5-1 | TGCGCCAGCAGGAGGGACGGAAGTAATGAAAAACTGTTTTTT | CASRRDGSNEKLFF
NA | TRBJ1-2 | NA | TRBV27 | TGTGCCAGCACCCGATCGGGGGGAGCTAACTATGGCTACACCTTC | CASTRSGGANYGYTF
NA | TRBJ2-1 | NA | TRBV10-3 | TGTGCCATCAGTGAGGGACAAGGCTCCTACAATGAGCAGTTCTTC | CAISEGQGSYNEQFF
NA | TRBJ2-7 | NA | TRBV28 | TGTGCCAGCTCCGGGTACGAGCAGTACTTC | CASSGYEQYF
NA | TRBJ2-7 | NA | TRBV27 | TGTGCCAGCAGCTCGCACGCGGGCGTCTACGAGCAGTACTTC | CASSSHAGVYEQYF
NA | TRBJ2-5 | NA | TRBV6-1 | TGTGCCAGCAGTGAACAACCTAGCGCCGAAGAGACCCAGTACTTC | CASSEQPSAEETQYF